Below, 20 T cell receptor beta chains from the same sample are listed, as sequenced in a study of T cell responses to AZD1222 COVID-19 vaccine. The repertoire was sequenced with immunoSEQ multiplex PCR; TCRdb's copy has only in-frame clones and lacks some. The sample lists over 40,000 clones, about 88% occurring once. The material was peripheral blood, obtained on day 0 of AZD1222 vaccination. Receptors were obtained from an adult in good health.

This clone occurred a few times. J is TRBJ1-2 and V is TRBV14; D is undetermined. Looked up from germline, CDR1 is SGHDN and CDR2 is FVKESK. The CDR3 is 13 residues long. V lost 0 bases to trimming and J lost 2 bases, with 4 bases between them. The CDR3: CASSQDNNYGYTF. The CDR3 nucleotides are TGTGCCAGCAGCCAAGACAACAACTATGGCTACACCTTC.

The count of this clone is one. The CDR3 coding sequence is TGTGCCAGCAGCTTAGCCAGATTGGACAGGGGGGTCACCTACGAGCAGTACTTC. Translating gives CASSLARLDRGVTYEQYF. This sequence joins TRBV7-2 and TRBJ2-7; 10 nucleotides line up with TRBD1. CDR1 and CDR2 from the germline V gene are SGHTA and FQGNSA. CDR3 length: 18 amino acids. V was pared by 0 bases and J by 2 bases, with 10 bases of the junction left unmatched.

The J gene is TRBJ2-1, the V gene TRBV18; 10 bases line up with TRBD2. Trimming cost V 2 bases and J 1 base; bases outside gene matches: 5. Germline-derived CDR1 and CDR2 are KGHSH and LQKENI. The CDR3 runs to 17 residues. The CDR3 DNA is TGTGCCAGCTCACCAAGCTTAGCGGGAGGATCCTACAATGAGCAGTTCTTC. Residues: CASSPSLAGGSYNEQFF.

V usage is TRBV25-1 and J usage is TRBJ2-6; unclear D gene. In germline, CDR1 is MGHDK, CDR2 SYGVNS. This CDR3 is 14 amino acids long. V was cut by 5 bases and J by 2 bases, with 7 bases left in between. The CDR3 nucleotides read TGTGCCAGCAGTCCTACAGCTGGGGCCAACGTCCTGACTTTC. Translated: CASSPTAGANVLTF.

This clone has a single count. The rearrangement links TRBV10-3 to TRBJ1-2; D remains unclear. The CDR3 spans 13 residues. Germline assignment: CDR1 ENHRY and CDR2 SYGVKD. The ends were cut back, 4 bases at V and 3 bases at J, with 9 bases in the middle. The CDR3 bases are TGTGCCATCAGTGTCGAGGAAGACTATGGCTACACCTTC. Protein product: CAISVEEDYGYTF.

The chain links TRBV2 to TRBJ1-5; D uncertain. Trimming cost V 7 bases and J 0 bases, with 7 bases left between them. CDR3 length: 13 amino acids. The germline V gene encodes CDR1 SNHLY and CDR2 FYNNEI. DNA for the CDR3: TGTGCCAGCAAGTTTGGTAGCAATCAGCCCCAGCATTTT. This gives the protein CASKFGSNQPQHF.

The chain employs TRBV10-2 and TRBJ1-1; D might be TRBD1 (6 bases). The CDR3 is made up of 15 amino acids. Germline V gene lookup returns CDR1 WSHSY and CDR2 SAAADI. With 0 bases removed from V and 6 bases from J, the gap between germline ends came to 14 bases. The CDR3 nucleotides are TGCGCCAGCAGTGAGTCAGCTGCGACAGGAGCTGAAGCTTTCTTT. As protein: CASSESAATGAEAFF.

The chain employs TRBV19 and TRBJ2-3, with TRBD1 as a possible D gene (6 bases). There are 15 residues in the CDR3. Germline V gene lookup returns CDR1 LNHDA and CDR2 SQIVND (reference sequence). Trimming took off 3 bases at V and 1 base at J, with 11 bases between the two ends. The CDR3 DNA reads TGTGCCAGTAGTATCCAGGGGAAAGGCACAGATACGCAGTATTTT. Protein: CASSIQGKGTDTQYF.

The chain has TRBV7-3 and TRBJ1-1, with D unclear. Germline V gene lookup returns CDR1 SGHTA and CDR2 FQGTGA. V lost 3 bases to trimming and J lost 1 base, with 6 bases between them. The CDR3 loop spans 13 amino acids. The CDR3: CASSLGENTEAFF. The DNA for the CDR3 is TGTGCCAGCAGCTTGGGCGAGAACACTGAAGCTTTCTTT.

V is TRBV30 and J is TRBJ1-5; D perhaps matches TRBD1 (5 bases). There are 14 residues in the CDR3. From germline, CDR1 is GTSNPN and CDR2 SVGIG (reference sequence). Trimming removed 2 bases at V and 3 bases at J, with 11 bases between. The CDR3 sequence is CAWSTRGTNQPQHF. The CDR3 DNA sequence: TGTGCCTGGAGTACTAGGGGCACCAATCAGCCCCAGCATTTT.

The rearrangement joins TRBV19 to TRBJ1-2, with 8 bases identical to TRBD1. The germline CDR1 and CDR2 sequences are LNHDA and SQIVND (reference sequence). The CDR3 consists of 15 residues. J lost 6 bases, V lost 3 bases, and 9 bases had no gene match. CDR3: CASSIRDRGQNGYTF. In DNA form, the CDR3 reads TGTGCCAGTAGTATCCGAGACAGGGGACAGAATGGCTACACCTTC. Complete variable domain (other parts from reference TRBV19 and TRBJ1-2): DGGITQSPKYLFRKEGQNVTLSCEQNLNHDAMYWYRQDPGQGLRLIYYSQIVNDFQKGDIAEGYSVSREKKESFPLTVTSAQKNPTAFYLCASSIRDRGQNGYTFGSGTRLTVV.

This clone was observed once. The V call is TRBV23-1, the J call TRBJ1-4, with 8 bases lining up with TRBD1. TRBV23-1 is an ORF, with its function uncertain. The CDR3 runs 16 residues. V shed 7 bases, J shed 8 bases, and the junction held 15 bases outside the gene matches. CDR3 region: CASTSLGDRLKEKLFF. CDR3 coding DNA: TGCGCCAGCACCTCTCTAGGGGACAGGTTGAAGGAAAAACTGTTTTTT.

This chain links TRBV4-1 with TRBJ2-3, with TRBD1 matching over 9 bases. The CDR3 consists of 17 residues. Germline assignment: CDR1 MGHRA and CDR2 YSYEKL. After removal of 5 bases from V and 4 bases from J, the junction contained 13 bases not matched to a gene. The CDR3 DNA sequence: TGCGCCAGCAGCGGGGTGGGTAGAACAGGGGGCGCAGATACGCAGTATTTT. It translates to CASSGVGRTGGADTQYF.

The chain carries TRBV5-6 and TRBJ1-4; D unclear. CDR1 and CDR2 (germline): SGHDT, YYEEEE. V was pared by 2 bases and J by 5 bases, with 10 bases between. The CDR3 is made up of 14 amino acids. CDR3 sequence (DNA): TGTGCCAGCAGCTTTTTTCAGGTCAATGAAAAACTGTTTTTT. Translated, it gives CASSFFQVNEKLFF.

This sequence joins TRBV30 and TRBJ2-7, with D perhaps TRBD1 or TRBD2 (5 bases each). The CDR3 is made up of 15 amino acids. V shed 0 bases and J shed 9 bases, with 21 bases lying between them. The germline V gene has CDR1 GTSNPN and CDR2 SVGIG (reference sequence). CDR3 sequence reads: CAWSVRKDGDPGQYF. DNA of the CDR3: TGTGCCTGGAGTGTGCGAAAGGATGGGGACCCCGGGCAGTACTTC.

The chain links TRBV11-2 to TRBJ2-3; D remains ambiguous. Germline V gene lookup returns CDR1 SGHAT and CDR2 FQNNGV. The length of the CDR3 is 15 residues. V dropped 2 bases and J dropped 1 base, with 10 bases sitting between them. The CDR3: CASSLLVARTDTQYF. CDR3 sequence (DNA): TGTGCCAGCAGCTTATTAGTAGCCCGCACAGATACGCAGTATTTT.

The rearrangement uses TRBV18 and TRBJ2-1; TRBD2 aligns across 8 bases. The CDR3 has 18 residues. Germline V gene data show CDR1 as KGHSH and CDR2 as LQKENI. Trimming cost V 3 bases and J 2 bases; bases outside gene matches: 12. DNA of the CDR3: TGTGCCAGCTCACCCAGGCTCCTGCGGGAGGCGACCTACAATGAGCAGTTCTTC. Protein sequence: CASSPRLLREATYNEQFF.

This sequence joins TRBV6-5 and TRBJ2-5, with TRBD2 as a possible D gene (6 bases). Trimming removed 0 bases from V and 5 bases from J, with 16 bases in between. The germline V gene has CDR1 MNHEY and CDR2 SVGAGI. The CDR3 has 16 amino acids. The DNA for the CDR3 is TGTGCCAGCAGTTACTCTCGGCCCGGGACTGGGGAGACCCAGTACTTC. It is translated as CASSYSRPGTGETQYF.

The rearrangement joins TRBV5-6 to TRBJ2-6; 9 bases line up with TRBD1. Germline V CDR1 and CDR2: SGHDT, YYEEEE. CDR3 size: 18 residues. Germline trimming cut 4 bases from V and 3 bases from J; bases unmatched to any gene: 11. The CDR3 is CASSLRGTGRGGANVLTF. The CDR3 DNA follows: TGTGCCAGCAGCCTCCGGGGGACAGGGAGAGGTGGGGCCAACGTCCTGACTTTC.

This chain joins TRBV11-3 and TRBJ1-4, with D unresolved. This CDR3 is 11 amino acids long. Trimming cost V 3 bases and J 7 bases, with 3 bases left between them. Germline CDR1 is SGHNT and CDR2 is YENEEA. DNA of the CDR3: TGTGCCAGCAGCTTTCGTGAAAAACTGTTTTTT. Translating gives CASSFREKLFF. The full variable domain, with the rest looked up from reference TRBV11-3 and TRBJ1-4, is EAGVVQSPRYKIIEKKQPVAFWCNPISGHNTLYWYLQNLGQGPELLIRYENEEAVDDSQLPKDRFSAERLKGVDSTLKIQPAELGDSAVYLCASSFREKLFFGSGTQLSVL.